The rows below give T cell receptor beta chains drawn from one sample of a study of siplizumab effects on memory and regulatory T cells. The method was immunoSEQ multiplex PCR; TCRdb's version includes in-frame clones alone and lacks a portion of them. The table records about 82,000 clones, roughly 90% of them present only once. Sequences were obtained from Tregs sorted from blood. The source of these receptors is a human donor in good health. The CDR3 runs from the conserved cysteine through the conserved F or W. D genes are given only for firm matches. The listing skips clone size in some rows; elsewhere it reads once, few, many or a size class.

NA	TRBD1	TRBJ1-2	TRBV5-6	CASSSTGTGLYYGYTF	TGTGCCAGCAGTTCGACCGGGACAGGGTTGTACTATGGCTACACCTTC
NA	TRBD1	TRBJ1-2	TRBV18	CASSPGRQGEVYGYTF	TGTGCCAGCTCACCTGGGAGACAGGGAGAGGTCTATGGCTACACCTTC
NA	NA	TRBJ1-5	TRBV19	CASSKGWQPQHF	TGTGCCAGTAGTAAGGGATGGCAGCCCCAGCATTTT
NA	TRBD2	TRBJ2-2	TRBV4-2	CASSQDELSGGNGGELFF	TGTGCCAGCAGCCAAGATGAATTAAGCGGGGGAAATGGCGGGGAGCTGTTTTTT
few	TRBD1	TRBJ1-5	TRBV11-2	CASSRDRSQPQHF	TGTGCCAGCAGCAGGGACAGAAGTCAGCCCCAGCATTTT
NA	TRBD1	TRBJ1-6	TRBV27	CASTDRDRTPLHF	TGTGCCAGCACGGACAGGGATCGTACACCCCTCCACTTT
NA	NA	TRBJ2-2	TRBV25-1	CASSEAGNTGELFF	TGTGCCAGCAGTGAGGCAGGAAACACCGGGGAGCTGTTTTTT
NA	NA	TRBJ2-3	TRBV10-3	CAISEGQTSTDTQYF	TGTGCCATCAGTGAGGGACAGACTAGCACAGATACGCAGTATTTT
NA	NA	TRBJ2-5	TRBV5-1	CASSFTGLVQYF	TGCGCCAGCAGCTTTACAGGGCTCGTCCAGTACTTC
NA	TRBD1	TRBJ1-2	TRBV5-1	CASSLVTGGDYGYTF	TGCGCCAGCAGCTTGGTCACAGGGGGTGACTATGGCTACACCTTC
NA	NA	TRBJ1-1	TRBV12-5	CASGRGTEAFF	TGTGCTAGTGGGAGGGGGACTGAAGCTTTCTTT
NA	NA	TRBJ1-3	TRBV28	CASSLGNTIYF	TGTGCCAGCAGTTTGGGAAACACCATATATTTT
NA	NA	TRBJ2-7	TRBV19	CATATGGSYEQYF	TGTGCCACCGCGACCGGGGGCTCCTACGAGCAGTACTTC
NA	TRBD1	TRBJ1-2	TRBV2	CASSERQGALGYGYTF	TGTGCCAGCAGTGAACGACAGGGGGCACTCGGCTATGGCTACACCTTC
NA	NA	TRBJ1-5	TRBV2	CASSEYSAGLSPQHF	TGTGCCAGCAGTGAGTACTCAGCGGGCCTATCTCCCCAGCATTTT
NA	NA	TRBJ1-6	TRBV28	CASSSGMMGSPLHF	TGTGCCAGCAGCTCTGGAATGATGGGGTCACCCCTCCACTTT
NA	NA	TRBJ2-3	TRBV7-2	CASSLMDTQYF	TGTGCCAGCAGCCTGATGGATACGCAGTATTTT
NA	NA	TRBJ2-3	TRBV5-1	CASSLAMGSTDTQYF	TGCGCCAGCAGCTTGGCCATGGGCAGCACAGATACGCAGTATTTT
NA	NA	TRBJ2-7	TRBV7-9	CASSPGPYEQYF	TGTGCCAGCAGCCCGGGACCCTACGAGCAGTACTTC
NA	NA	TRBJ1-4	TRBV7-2	CASSIHQREKLFF	TGTGCCAGCAGCATACACCAACGAGAAAAACTGTTTTTT
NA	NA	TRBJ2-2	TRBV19	CASSIWFGQIITGELFF	TGTGCCAGTAGTATATGGTTTGGGCAGATAATCACCGGGGAGCTGTTTTTT
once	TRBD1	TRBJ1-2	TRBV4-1	CASSHETGLWGYTF	TGCGCCAGCAGCCACGAGACAGGGCTTTGGGGCTACACCTTC
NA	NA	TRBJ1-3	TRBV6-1	CASIPGGVDTIYF	TGTGCCAGCATCCCCGGTGGGGTAGACACCATATATTTT
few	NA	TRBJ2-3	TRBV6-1	CASTATDTQYF	TGTGCCAGCACCGCAACAGATACGCAGTATTTT
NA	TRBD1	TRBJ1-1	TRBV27	CASSFLQGATEAFF	TGTGCCAGCAGTTTTTTGCAGGGGGCGACTGAAGCTTTCTTT
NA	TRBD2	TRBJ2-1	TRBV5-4	CASSSGVAGALNNEQFF	TGTGCCAGCAGCTCCGGGGTAGCGGGGGCCCTAAACAATGAGCAGTTCTTC
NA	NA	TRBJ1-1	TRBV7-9	CASSLVTAEAFF	TGTGCCAGCAGCTTAGTTACAGCTGAAGCTTTCTTT
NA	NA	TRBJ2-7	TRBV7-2	CASSLGIFYEQYF	TGTGCCAGCAGCTTAGGTATTTTCTACGAGCAGTACTTC
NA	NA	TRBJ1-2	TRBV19	CASSIDDVGNYGYTF	TGTGCCAGTAGTATAGATGACGTTGGCAACTATGGCTACACCTTC
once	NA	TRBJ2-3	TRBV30	CAWSVRFTDTQYF	TGTGCCTGGAGTGTGAGGTTCACAGATACGCAGTATTTT
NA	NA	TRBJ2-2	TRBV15	CATSRGPDTGELFF	TGTGCCACCAGCAGAGGTCCAGACACCGGGGAGCTGTTTTTT
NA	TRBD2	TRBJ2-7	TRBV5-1	CASSLGVGRDPYEQYF	TGCGCCAGCAGCTTGGGGGTCGGGAGGGACCCCTACGAGCAGTACTTC
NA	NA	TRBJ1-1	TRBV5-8	CASSSYMEHGGAFF	TGTGCCAGCAGCTCATACATGGAACACGGGGGTGCTTTCTTT
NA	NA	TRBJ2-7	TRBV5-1	CASSSQGNEQYF	TGCGCCAGCAGTTCCCAGGGGAACGAGCAGTACTTC
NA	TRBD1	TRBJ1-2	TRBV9	CASSGDREGWYGYTF	TGTGCCAGCAGCGGCGACAGGGAGGGTTGGTATGGCTACACCTTC
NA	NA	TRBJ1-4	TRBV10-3	CAISEESANEKLFF	TGTGCCATCAGTGAAGAGTCTGCTAATGAAAAACTGTTTTTT